This T cell receptor beta chain was obtained from a study of blood T cell repertoires in COVID-19. J was trimmed by 3 bases and V by 6 bases; bases with no gene match: 4. CDR1 and CDR2 (germline): MNHEY, SVGAGI. The CDR3 totals 14 residues. Generated by immunoSEQ multiplex PCR, the TCRdb table keeps only in-frame clones and is missing some. The sample yields 200,000 to 250,000 clones, 88% seen once. The genes are TRBV6-5 and TRBJ1-5; TRBD1 matches at 8 bases. The TCR was taken from a man between 18 and 35 years old with active or convalescent COVID-19. Sequenced input: peripheral blood. The CDR3 sequence: CASRPGQVNQPQHF. Written as DNA, the CDR3 is TGTGCCAGCAGGCCGGGACAGGTCAATCAGCCCCAGCATTTT.